A single sample is the source of the 15 T cell receptor beta chains below, sequenced in a study of T cell clonality in common variable immunodeficiency. The antigens for these receptors are not known. Profiled with immunoSEQ multiplex PCR; TCRdb holds only in-frame clones, not every one. This sample carries 32,000 or so clones, none of them present only once. Whole-study findings and limits: Reportedly, TCR beta sequences from common variable immunodeficiency showed fewer deletions and N-nucleotide insertions.

Specimen: peripheral blood mononuclear cells. The receptors shown here come from a human donor with common variable immunodeficiency.

This clone was seen only a few times. The CDR3 is cut off 3 residues early in the read; its end comes from the germline J gene. The chain recombines TRBV18 with TRBJ2-4; D possibly uses TRBD1 or TRBD2 (7 bases each). The CDR3 is made up of 15 amino acids. The germline V gene has CDR1 KGHSH and CDR2 LQKENI. The V end was cut by 5 bases, the J end by 5 bases, with 16 bases between. CDR3 DNA (partial): TGTGCCAGCTCAGACCCGACAGGGAGGGAAAACATT. It specifies CASSDPTGRENI. The full-length CDR3 reads as CASSDPTGRENIQYF.

A few counts support this clone. The CDR3 end lies 3 residues beyond the end of the read and is filled in from the germline J gene. J is TRBJ1-5 and V is TRBV19, with 8 bases that match TRBD1. CDR1 LNHDA and CDR2 SQIVND come from the germline V gene (reference sequence). The V segment lost 5 bases and the J segment 2 bases; nucleotides outside the gene matches: 5. The CDR3 consists of 15 residues. CDR3 DNA, as far as it was read: TGTGCCAGTAGTCAGGGGGCCTTGGGCAATCAGCCC. Translating it yields CASSQGALGNQP. The whole CDR3 sequence reads CASSQGALGNQPQHF.

Many counts were recorded for this clone. Read sequence stops 3 residues before the CDR3 end, and the germline J gene provides the missing end. The rearrangement links TRBV11-2 to TRBJ1-3; possibly TRBD1 for D (5 bases). V was trimmed by 5 bases and J by 3 bases, leaving 8 bases between them. Looked up from germline, CDR1 is SGHAT and CDR2 is FQNNGV. The CDR3 spans 13 residues. CDR3 region: CASSLGGGNTIYF. CDR3 DNA (partial): TGTGCCAGCAGCCTGGGGGGTGGAAACACC.

The sequenced CDR3 bases are TGTGCCGTCGAGGGCCGCACAGATACG. It is translated as CAVEGRTDT. The complete CDR3 sequence is CAVEGRTDTQYF. The chain employs TRBV30 and TRBJ2-3, with TRBD2 as a possible D gene (5 bases). The read is 3 residues too short to cover the CDR3 end, so that end is filled in from the germline J gene. The CDR3 consists of 12 residues. CDR1 and CDR2 from the germline V gene are GTSNPN and SVGIG (reference sequence). V lost 8 bases and J lost 1, with 10 bases in between.

The CDR3: CASSLTGHTEAFF. The part of the CDR3 DNA that was read is TGTGCCAGCAGCCTCACAGGGCACACTGAA. V gene TRBV7-9 combines with J gene TRBJ1-1, with D perhaps TRBD1 (6 bases). The read ends 3 residues before the CDR3 terminus; that terminus is restored from the germline J gene. The germline gives CDR1 SEHNR, CDR2 FQNEAQ (reference sequence). V was pared by 5 bases and J by 3 bases, with 10 bases between. The CDR3 has 13 residues.

With regard to this clone: The read terminates 3 residues ahead of where the CDR3 ends, so the germline J gene completes it. The V gene is TRBV2, the J gene TRBJ2-2; 8 nucleotides agree with TRBD2. After removal of 5 bases from V and 2 bases from J, the junction contained 10 bases not matched to a gene. The CDR3 loop spans 17 amino acids. The germline CDR1 and CDR2 sequences are SNHLY and FYNNEI. The DNA read from the CDR3 is TGTGCCAGCAGTTGGACTAGCTCAGCCTTTAACACCGGGGAG. Translation gives CASSWTSSAFNTGE. The complete CDR3 protein is CASSWTSSAFNTGELFF.

This clone was recorded many times. The read falls 3 residues short of the CDR3 end, and the missing part is taken from the germline J gene. The gene calls are TRBV5-1 and TRBJ2-2; a weak D match, TRBD2 (6 bases). Germline assignment: CDR1 SGHRS and CDR2 YFSETQ. This CDR3 has 18 amino acids. The germline V and J ends were trimmed by 0 bases and 0 bases, with 15 bases remaining between them. The sequenced part of the CDR3 DNA is TGCGCCAGCAGCTTGGTTGGGGGTAGCGGAGCGAACACCGGGGAG. Translating gives CASSLVGGSGANTGE. The complete CDR3 reads CASSLVGGSGANTGELFF.

Relative to its sample, this clone is medium-sized. The read halts 3 residues ahead of the CDR3 end, with the missing end drawn from the germline J gene. The genes are TRBV11-3 and TRBJ2-3; 15 bases fit TRBD2. The CDR3 runs 15 residues. Per germline, CDR1 SGHNT and CDR2 YENEEA. With 3 bases clipped from V and 6 bases from J, the junction kept 1 base outside the gene matches. The CDR3 is CASSFGLAGGDTQYF. The sequenced part of the CDR3 DNA is TGTGCCAGCAGCTTCGGACTAGCGGGGGGGGATACG.

Comments on this clone: The read gets to within 3 residues of the CDR3 end, and the germline J gene fills in the rest. The V and J genes are TRBV30 and TRBJ1-2; D possibly corresponds to TRBD1 (6 bases). The CDR3 contains 13 residues. CDR1 GTSNPN and CDR2 SVGIG come from the germline V gene (reference sequence). Trimming removed 4 bases at V and 7 bases at J, with 16 bases between. The DNA read from the CDR3 is TGTGCCTGGACCGTACCCCAGGGGATTGGC. Its protein is CAWTVPQGIG. The full CDR3 sequence reads CAWTVPQGIGYTF.

This clone was counted a few times. The read terminates 3 residues ahead of where the CDR3 ends, so the germline J gene completes it. The chain combines TRBV2 with TRBJ2-5; no reliable D call. The CDR3 extends over 14 amino acids. The V gene lost 3 bases and the J gene lost 6 bases, with 14 bases spanning the gap. In germline, CDR1 is SNHLY, CDR2 FYNNEI. Partial CDR3 DNA: TGTGCCAGCAGTGAGATGGGTAGCCAGAAGACC. Its protein product is CASSEMGSQKT. The full CDR3 protein is CASSEMGSQKTQYF. The full variable domain, in which reference TRBV2 and TRBJ2-5 provide the parts outside the CDR3, is EPEVTQTPSHQVTQMGQEVILRCVPISNHLYFYWYRQILGQKVEFLVSFYNNEISEKSEIFDDQFSVERPDGSNFTLKIRSTKLEDSAMYFCASSEMGSQKTQYFGPGTRLLVL.

On this clone itself: Read data end 3 residues before the CDR3 end; the end is taken from the germline J gene. The gene calls are TRBV2 and TRBJ1-4; perhaps TRBD1 as D (5 bases). The CDR3 has 14 amino acids. V was shortened by 4 bases and J by 8 bases, with 14 bases between the two germline ends. Germline values: CDR1 SNHLY, CDR2 FYNNEI. The covered CDR3 bases are TGTGCCAGCAGTGTGAGGCAGGGAGGCGAAAAA. This translates into CASSVRQGGEK. The entire CDR3 protein reads CASSVRQGGEKLFF.

This clone has only a few counts. The CDR3 goes on 3 residues after the read ends, and that part is filled in from the germline J gene. V is TRBV6-1 and J is TRBJ1-6; D remains ambiguous. V dropped 2 bases and J dropped 4 bases, with 6 bases sitting between them. Germline CDR1 and CDR2: MNHNS and SASEGT. This CDR3 has 14 residues. CDR3 in amino acids: CASSEQRYNSPLHF. The sequenced part of the CDR3 DNA is TGTGCCAGCAGTGAACAGAGGTATAATTCACCC.

This clone was observed at least ten times. Read data end 3 residues before the CDR3 end; the end is taken from the germline J gene. The chain recombines TRBV7-6 with TRBJ2-1; 9 bases fit TRBD1. The CDR3 contains 13 residues. Losses at the gene ends were 5 bases for V and 7 bases for J; bases not matched to a gene: 3. Per the germline V gene, CDR1 is SGHVS and CDR2 is FNYEAQ. Incomplete CDR3 DNA: TGTGCCAGCAGCACGGGACAGGGAAATGAG. Its protein product is CASSTGQGNE. The full CDR3 reads CASSTGQGNEQFF. Combining the CDR3 with reference TRBV7-6 and TRBJ2-1 gives the whole variable domain GAGVSQSPRYKVTKRGQDVALRCDPISGHVSLYWYRQALGQGPEFLTYFNYEAQQDKSGLPNDRFSAERPEGSISTLTIQRTEQRDSAMYRCASSTGQGNEQFFGPGTRLTVL.

This clone was observed at least ten times. Read coverage stops 3 residues before the CDR3 terminus; the germline J gene supplies the remainder. The rearrangement links TRBV30 to TRBJ2-7; no clear D. The CDR3 contains 14 residues. Germline V lookup: CDR1 GTSNPN, CDR2 SVGIG (reference sequence). The ends were cut back, 0 bases at V and 1 base at J, with 10 bases in the middle. The covered CDR3 bases are TGTGCCTGGAGTGTTGAACTGACATCCTACGAG. Its translation is CAWSVELTSYE. The CDR3 in full is CAWSVELTSYEQYF.

Incomplete CDR3 DNA: TGTGCCAGCAGCTTAGTGGGGCTCCGTCGA. It specifies CASSLVGLRR. In full, the CDR3 is CASSLVGLRRAFF. The J gene is TRBJ1-1, the V gene TRBV7-9; perhaps TRBD1 as D (5 bases). The read ends 3 residues before the CDR3 terminus; that terminus is restored from the germline J gene. Germline V lookup: CDR1 SEHNR, CDR2 FQNEAQ (reference sequence). The CDR3 length is 13 residues.